The clone carrying this T cell receptor (beta chain) turned up a few times. The antigen is not known. Expressed TCRB transcripts were sequenced, since all the RNA that had been isolated was reverse transcribed. TCRdb keeps only in-frame clones here, not all; method: immunoSEQ multiplex PCR. This repertoire shows about 260,000 clones, roughly 21% found once; its top ten account for more than 0.025%. This specimen belongs to a study of beta chain features in type 1 diabetes. Overall study: Age, gender and cell yields were alike across patients and healthy donors. Whole-study results and caveats: In all four CD4+ subsets, TCRB CDR3 length was significantly, moderately reduced in type 1 diabetes.

V was clipped by 2 bases and J by 3 bases; unmatched bases: 5. Looked up from germline, CDR1 is MGHDK and CDR2 is SYGVNS. The CDR3 is 15 residues long. The receptor's source is a woman between 35 and 50 years old with type 1 diabetes. The chain has TRBV25-1 and TRBJ2-7; 9 bases match TRBD1. The sequenced sample was naive CD4+ T cells from blood. CDR3 coding DNA: TGTGCCAGCAGTGAAACCAGGACAGGGGACTACGAGCAGTACTTC. Amino acid sequence: CASSETRTGDYEQYF.